These 31 T cell receptor beta chains originate from one sample sequenced in a study of blood T cell repertoires in COVID-19. TCRdb's copy holds only in-frame clones and misses some; the assay was immunoSEQ multiplex PCR. The table lists roughly 220,000 clones, approximately 86% of them singletons. Material: peripheral blood. The receptors originated from a woman between 50 and 59 years old with COVID-19, enrolled during active disease.

The chain combines TRBV28 with TRBJ2-2, with D perhaps matching TRBD1 (7 bases). Germline lookup yields CDR1 MDHEN and CDR2 SYDVKM. CDR3 length: 13 amino acids. V dropped 6 bases and J dropped 6 bases, with 11 bases sitting between them. CDR3 DNA sequence: TGTGCCAGCAGGCCAGGGGGGCCCGGGGAGCTGTTTTTT. Translating gives CASRPGGPGELFF.

The V gene is TRBV5-8, the J gene TRBJ1-1, with D tentatively TRBD1 (6 bases). CDR1 and CDR2 from the germline V gene are SGHTS and YDEGEE. The CDR3 contains 17 residues. With 2 bases removed from V and 6 bases from J, the gap between germline ends came to 23 bases. DNA of the CDR3: TGTGCCAGCAGCTTATCAGGGGTTGGTATGAGGATCCCTGAAGCTTTCTTT. Its translation: CASSLSGVGMRIPEAFF.

J is TRBJ1-2 and V is TRBV6-1; D perhaps matches TRBD1 (5 bases). The V gene lost 3 bases and the J gene lost 4 bases, with 12 bases spanning the gap. CDR1 is MNHNS and CDR2 is SASEGT in the germline V gene. This CDR3 is built from 14 residues. The CDR3 DNA reads TGTGCCAGCAGTGAGTCTCAGGGCGGCTATGGCTACACCTTC. It specifies CASSESQGGYGYTF.

This clone was found once. This chain uses TRBV10-3 with TRBJ1-2; TRBD1 aligns across 10 bases. The CDR3 totals 16 residues. Germline values: CDR1 ENHRY, CDR2 SYGVKD. The V gene end was trimmed by 2 bases and the J gene end by 4 bases; junction bases not matched to a gene: 7. CDR3 loop: CAISEVVGQGSYGYTF. The CDR3 region has the DNA TGTGCCATCAGTGAGGTAGTGGGACAGGGGAGCTATGGCTACACCTTC.

The chain couples TRBV20-1 to TRBJ2-3; D is ambiguous. The CDR3 contains 11 residues. Germline CDR1 reads DFQATT; CDR2 reads SNEGSKA (reference sequence). Trimming shortened V by 7 bases and J by 8 bases, and 13 bases separated the two germline ends. CDR3 loop: CSVFERPTQYF. The CDR3 DNA reads as TGCAGTGTGTTTGAGAGGCCTACGCAGTATTTT.

The chain joins TRBV25-1 to TRBJ1-2, with 10 bases matching TRBD1. From germline, CDR1 is MGHDK and CDR2 SYGVNS. The CDR3 length is 16 residues. V was clipped by 4 bases and J by 5 bases; unmatched bases: 10. In nucleotides, the CDR3 is TGTGCCAGCAGTGCTACCTCCGGGACAGGGGTTTATGGCTACACCTTC. Its protein product is CASSATSGTGVYGYTF.

The chain combines TRBV27 with TRBJ1-1, with D unclear. Trimming removed 6 bases from V and 11 bases from J, with 16 bases in between. CDR1 is MNHEY and CDR2 is SMNVEV in the germline V gene (reference sequence). This CDR3 spans 12 amino acids. The CDR3, as DNA: TGTGCCAGCAGCCCCGGGTCGGTCGGGGCTTTCTTT. Amino acid sequence: CASSPGSVGAFF.

The chain carries TRBV13 and TRBJ2-3; 9 nucleotides line up with TRBD2. The CDR3 runs 17 residues. J was trimmed by 1 base and V by 7 bases; bases with no gene match: 12. Germline values: CDR1 PRHDT, CDR2 FYEKMQ (reference sequence). The CDR3 protein is CASTNRAGGVGTDTQYF. CDR3 nucleotide sequence: TGTGCCAGCACCAACCGGGCGGGGGGGGTTGGCACAGATACGCAGTATTTT.

The rearrangement joins TRBV3-1 (or the pseudogene TRBV3-2) to TRBJ1-2; no clear D. CDR3 length: 15 residues. Germline CDR1 LGHDT, CDR2 YNNKEL (reference sequence). V was cut by 3 bases and J by 8 bases, with 19 bases left in between. CDR3 amino acids: CASSHQTGRGRGYTF. The DNA of the CDR3 is TGTGCCAGCAGCCACCAAACCGGGCGGGGAAGGGGCTACACCTTC.

This clone was seen only once. The gene calls are TRBV14 and TRBJ2-2, with 8 bases identical to TRBD2. V lost 2 bases, J lost 6 bases, and 11 bases stayed unmatched. Germline V lookup: CDR1 SGHDN, CDR2 FVKESK. The CDR3 has 17 residues. CDR3: CASSQYHGGLAAGELFF. DNA of the CDR3: TGTGCCAGCAGCCAATACCACGGAGGACTAGCAGCCGGGGAGCTGTTTTTT.

The rearrangement uses TRBV6-1 and TRBJ1-3; D is possibly TRBD1 (5 bases). The CDR3 spans 14 residues. Deletions cut 1 base from V and 4 bases from J, with 8 bases between. The germline gives CDR1 MNHNS, CDR2 SASEGT. CDR3 sequence (DNA): TGTGCCAGCAGTGAAGGACAGCTAGGAAACACCATATATTTT. The encoded protein is CASSEGQLGNTIYF.

The chain is built from TRBV12-5 and TRBJ1-5; 7 positions match TRBD1. This CDR3 is 14 amino acids long. Trimming at V came to 6 bases and at J to 4 bases, leaving 6 bases not matched to a gene. From germline, CDR1 is LGHNT and CDR2 FRNRAP. This chain's CDR3 is CASGAGQVNQPQHF. DNA for the CDR3: TGTGCTAGTGGGGCCGGACAGGTGAATCAGCCCCAGCATTTT.

This rearrangement joins TRBV5-4 to TRBJ1-2; 9 bases agree with TRBD1. The CDR3 has 16 residues. Germline CDR1 is SGHNT and CDR2 is YYREEE (reference sequence). The V segment lost 1 base and the J segment 6 bases; nucleotides outside the gene matches: 10. CDR3 protein: CASSLWGPGTGNGYTF. Written as DNA, the CDR3 is TGTGCCAGCAGCTTGTGGGGACCCGGGACAGGGAATGGCTACACCTTC.

The V gene is TRBV30, the J gene TRBJ2-7; weak D call: TRBD1 (6 bases). Germline V CDR1 and CDR2: GTSNPN, SVGIG (reference sequence). The CDR3 is 14 amino acids. V lost 1 base and J 3 bases, leaving 13 bases between the germline ends. The DNA of the CDR3 is TGTGCCTGGAGTGGGACAGATTCTTTCTACGAGCAGTACTTC. It is translated as CAWSGTDSFYEQYF.

The chain uses TRBV3-1 (or the pseudogene TRBV3-2) and TRBJ2-3; TRBD2 aligns across 9 bases. CDR1 and CDR2 from the germline V gene are LGHDT and YNNKEL (reference sequence). This CDR3 comprises 18 residues. Trimming cost V 5 bases and J 3 bases; bases outside gene matches: 15. CDR3 DNA sequence: TGTGCCAGCAGCACCCGAGGGAAGCGGGGGGCTCATACAGATACGCAGTATTTT. Its translation is CASSTRGKRGAHTDTQYF.

V gene TRBV24-1 combines with J gene TRBJ2-2; no clear D gene. Germline V CDR1 and CDR2: KGHDR, SFDVKD. The CDR3 runs to 13 residues. The V end lost 3 bases, the J end lost 3 bases, and 4 bases lay between the germline ends. CDR3 sequence (DNA): TGTGCCACCAGTGATGTCTACACCGGGGAGCTGTTTTTT. Amino acids: CATSDVYTGELFF.

In DNA, the CDR3 is TGTGCCAGCAGCCCACAGTCCTACGAGCAGTACTTC. It yields the protein CASSPQSYEQYF. The rearrangement links TRBV7-2 to TRBJ2-7; D call uncertain. The V gene lost 5 bases and the J gene lost 1 base, with 6 bases spanning the gap. This CDR3 spans 12 amino acids. CDR1 SGHTA and CDR2 FQGNSA come from the germline V gene.

V and J are TRBV6-1 and TRBJ1-2; no reliable D call. Germline V lookup: CDR1 MNHNS, CDR2 SASEGT. This CDR3 region has 12 residues. The ends were cut back, 3 bases at V and 4 bases at J, with 6 bases in the middle. As DNA, the CDR3 is TGTGCCAGCAGTGAGTCTCCCTATGGCTACACCTTC. Its protein product is CASSESPYGYTF.

The rearrangement joins TRBV7-9 to TRBJ1-4, with 8 bases lining up with TRBD1. This CDR3 comprises 14 residues. V shed 4 bases and J 8 bases; nucleotides not matched to a gene: 6. Looked up from germline, CDR1 is SEHNR and CDR2 is FQNEAQ (reference sequence). The chain's CDR3 is CASSWTGFGEKLFF. CDR3 DNA: TGTGCCAGCAGCTGGACAGGGTTTGGGGAAAAACTGTTTTTT.

This clone appeared a single time. The genes are TRBV6-5 and TRBJ1-1; D uncertain. CDR3 size: 13 residues. CDR1 and CDR2 from the germline V gene are MNHEY and SVGAGI. Deletions cut 10 bases from V and 0 bases from J, with 12 bases between. CDR3 bases: TGTGCCACCACACCCACGATGAACACTGAAGCTTTCTTT. Protein product: CATTPTMNTEAFF.

This clone appeared once. J is TRBJ1-1 and V is TRBV4-2; a weak D match, TRBD1 (5 bases). The V end was cut by 7 bases, the J end by 7 bases, with 13 bases between. This CDR3 is 12 amino acids long. Per the germline V gene, CDR1 is LGHNA and CDR2 is YNFKEQ. CDR3 region: CASTLGRGEAFF. In DNA form, the CDR3 reads TGTGCCAGCACCCTAGGAAGGGGTGAAGCTTTCTTT.

CDR3 nucleotides: TGTGCCAGCAGTCGTGAGCGGTTAGCCACAGATACGCAGTATTTT. This translates into CASSRERLATDTQYF. The chain carries TRBV5-4 and TRBJ2-3; D perhaps matches TRBD2 (5 bases). The V gene lost 5 bases and the J gene lost 2 bases, with 15 bases spanning the gap. CDR1 and CDR2 (germline): SGHNT, YYREEE (reference sequence). The CDR3 length is 15 residues.

This clone was picked up a small number of times. J is TRBJ1-2 and V is TRBV29-1; TRBD1 is a possible D gene (6 bases). This CDR3 has 12 residues. Per germline, CDR1 SQVTM and CDR2 ANQGSEA. Trimming left V 3 bases short and J 5 bases short, with 10 bases between. CDR3 loop: CSVDKQGYGYTF. The CDR3 nucleotides read TGCAGCGTTGATAAACAGGGTTATGGCTACACCTTC.

The V gene is TRBV6-5, the J gene TRBJ1-1; D is uncertain. The CDR3 runs to 13 residues. V was shortened by 2 bases and J by 5 bases, with 9 bases between the two germline ends. CDR1 and CDR2 (germline): MNHEY, SVGAGI. The CDR3, as DNA: TGTGCCAGCAGTTACAGGACTCGGACTGAAGCTTTCTTT. Its translation: CASSYRTRTEAFF.

This sequence joins TRBV3-1 (or the pseudogene TRBV3-2) and TRBJ1-5; 8 positions match TRBD1. Germline CDR1 LGHDT, CDR2 YNNKEL (reference sequence). The CDR3 extends over 13 amino acids. J was trimmed by 6 bases and V by 4 bases; bases with no gene match: 2. The CDR3 sequence is CASSRTGRQPQHF. CDR3 nucleotide sequence: TGTGCCAGCAGCCGGACAGGGCGTCAGCCCCAGCATTTT.

Turning to this clone: Within the sample, other DNA sequences also encode this same CDR3. The chain couples TRBV19 to TRBJ1-1; a weak D match, TRBD1 (5 bases). The CDR3 is 15 residues long. Looked up from germline, CDR1 is LNHDA and CDR2 is SQIVND (reference sequence). Trimming took off 3 bases at V and 0 bases at J, with 11 bases between the two ends. The CDR3 nucleotides read TGTGCCAGTAGTATTAGTGCAGGGATGAACACTGAAGCTTTCTTT. It specifies CASSISAGMNTEAFF.

The chain employs TRBV27 and TRBJ1-2; TRBD1 matches at 8 bases. Germline V gives CDR1 MNHEY, CDR2 SMNVEV (reference sequence). This CDR3 comprises 13 residues. V dropped 5 bases and J dropped 4; count of bases not matched to a gene: 3. Written as DNA, the CDR3 is TGTGCCAGCAGTGACGGACAGGGCTATGGCTACACCTTC. Its protein product is CASSDGQGYGYTF.

The chain recombines TRBV28 with TRBJ2-6; D unclear. Germline assignment: CDR1 MDHEN and CDR2 SYDVKM. CDR3 length: 16 amino acids. Trimming took off 3 bases at V and 2 bases at J, with 11 bases between the two ends. The CDR3 DNA sequence: TGTGCCAGCAGTTTTGGTCCAGGAACTGGGGCCAACGTCCTGACTTTC. Translation: CASSFGPGTGANVLTF.

The chain joins TRBV11-2 to TRBJ2-7; 11 bases line up with TRBD2. In germline, CDR1 is SGHAT, CDR2 FQNNGV. Trimming took 4 bases from V and 5 from J; bases not matched to a gene: 10. This CDR3 comprises 16 residues. CDR3 sequence (DNA): TGTGCCAGCAGCTCCCCTAGAGGACTAGCGGGTAACGAGCAGTACTTC. Protein sequence: CASSSPRGLAGNEQYF.

The V gene is TRBV30, the J gene TRBJ2-7; D is perhaps TRBD1 (5 bases). CDR1 GTSNPN and CDR2 SVGIG come from the germline V gene (reference sequence). The CDR3 loop spans 13 amino acids. Trimming stripped 2 bases from V and 4 bases from J, with 12 bases between. The CDR3, as DNA: TGTGCCTGGAGTTCAAAGGACACTTACGAGCAGTACTTC. Protein: CAWSSKDTYEQYF.

This clone occurred many times. The genes are TRBV18 and TRBJ2-2; D gene unclear. The germline V gene has CDR1 KGHSH and CDR2 LQKENI. The V and J ends lost 6 bases and 2 bases respectively, with 4 bases between them. The CDR3 contains 12 residues. The CDR3 region is CASSLNTGELFF. CDR3 sequence (DNA): TGTGCCAGCTCCCTAAACACCGGGGAGCTGTTTTTT.